The 5 T cell receptor beta chains listed next were all sequenced from one sample in a study of OX40 agonist ivuxolimab in advanced cancers. Some clones are missing from TCRdb's copy, which holds only in-frame ones; the method was immunoSEQ multiplex PCR. The sample yields 65,000 to 90,000 clones, 82% seen once. The sample in question was CD4+ or CD8+ T cells sorted from blood, obtained in a trial of the OX40 agonist ivuxolimab. The origin of the receptors is an adult with an advanced solid tumor such as melanoma, head and neck, liver or kidney cancer.

The chain uses TRBV7-8 and TRBJ1-1; TRBD1 agrees at 7 bases. Trimming removed 5 bases from V and 8 bases from J; junction bases left unmatched: 8. Germline CDR1 is SGHVS and CDR2 is FQNEAQ. CDR3 length equals 13 residues. CDR3 nucleotides: TGTGCCAGCAGCCCCGGACAGGAGGGAGAAGCTTTCTTT. It specifies CASSPGQEGEAFF.

The rearrangement uses TRBV9 and TRBJ1-1; tentative D call: TRBD1 (5 bases). The CDR3 extends over 16 amino acids. V shed 1 base and J shed 5 bases, with 18 bases lying between them. The germline V gene encodes CDR1 SGDLS and CDR2 YYNGEE. The CDR3 is CASSVLYGTGGTEAFF. In DNA form, the CDR3 reads TGTGCCAGCAGCGTACTTTATGGGACGGGAGGGACTGAAGCTTTCTTT.

The gene calls are TRBV28 and TRBJ1-5; a weak D match, TRBD1 (6 bases). V was cut by 6 bases and J by 3 bases, with 18 bases left in between. The V gene's germline CDR1 is MDHEN and CDR2 SYDVKM. This CDR3 has 16 residues. DNA for the CDR3: TGTGCCAGCAGCCTGAATACCGGACAGATCAATCAGCCCCAGCATTTT. Encoded protein: CASSLNTGQINQPQHF.

The rearrangement links TRBV5-4 to TRBJ1-2, with a possible D match to TRBD1 (6 bases). Per the germline V gene, CDR1 is SGHNT and CDR2 is YYREEE (reference sequence). The CDR3 spans 15 residues. Trimming stripped 6 bases from V and 4 bases from J, with 19 bases between. The CDR3 DNA reads TGTGCCAGCACCATACTTGGAGCAGGGGCCTATGGCTACACCTTC. Translation gives CASTILGAGAYGYTF.

This chain links TRBV9 with TRBJ1-2, with 9 bases aligning to TRBD1. The CDR3 sequence is 13 residues long. Germline values: CDR1 SGDLS, CDR2 YYNGEE. The V and J ends lost 3 bases and 8 bases, in that order; junction bases with no gene match: 5. For the CDR3, the DNA is TGTGCCAGCAGCGAGTACAGGGGGCACGGCTACACCTTC. Translation gives CASSEYRGHGYTF.